Below, 19 T cell receptor beta chains from the same sample are listed, as sequenced in a study of blood T cell repertoires in COVID-19. Method: immunoSEQ multiplex PCR; TCRdb's copy keeps in-frame clones and lacks some. The sample gives tens of thousands of clones, approximately 90% of which show up once; 1.2% is in the top ten. The specimen sequenced was PBMCs or T cells enriched from blood (not recorded which). The source is a woman aged 45-65 years with acute COVID-19.

This clone was counted between two and nine times. The rearrangement joins TRBV29-1 to TRBJ2-7; weak D call: TRBD1 (6 bases). V lost 3 bases and J lost 3, with 6 bases in between. The CDR3 sequence is 11 residues long. Germline loops: CDR1 SQVTM, CDR2 ANQGSEA. The CDR3 sequence is CSVEDSYEQYF. CDR3 bases: TGCAGCGTTGAGGACAGCTACGAGCAGTACTTC.

The chain recombines TRBV7-2 with TRBJ2-1, with 9 nucleotides matching TRBD2. Per germline, CDR1 SGHTA and CDR2 FQGNSA. The CDR3 runs 15 residues. V dropped 6 bases and J dropped 0; count of bases not matched to a gene: 3. The CDR3 reads CASRIAGASYNEQFF. The DNA of the CDR3 is TGTGCCAGCAGGATAGCGGGAGCCTCCTACAATGAGCAGTTCTTC. Combining the CDR3 with reference TRBV7-2 and TRBJ2-1 gives the whole variable domain GAGVSQSPSNKVTEKGKDVELRCDPISGHTALYWYRQSLGQGLEFLIYFQGNSAPDKSGLPSDRFSAERTGGSVSTLTIQRTQQEDSAVYLCASRIAGASYNEQFFGPGTRLTVL.

This rearrangement joins TRBV7-6 to TRBJ2-5; 9 positions match TRBD2. Germline CDR1 is SGHVS and CDR2 is FNYEAQ. The ends lost 5 bases at V and 2 bases at J; junction bases unmatched: 3. The CDR3 is 14 amino acids. The CDR3 DNA reads TGTGCCAGCAGCCTACTAGCGGGTCAAGAGACCCAGTACTTC. It translates to CASSLLAGQETQYF.

The V gene is TRBV3-1 (or the pseudogene TRBV3-2), the J gene TRBJ1-3; TRBD1 aligns across 8 bases. This CDR3 comprises 16 residues. The junction had 8 bases not matched to a gene; V was cut back by 6 bases and J by 1 base. Germline V lookup: CDR1 LGHDT, CDR2 YNNKEL (reference sequence). In nucleotides, the CDR3 is TGTGCCAGCAGTCACAGGGGGAAGCGATCTGGAAACACCATATATTTT. Translation: CASSHRGKRSGNTIYF.

This chain connects TRBV29-1 to TRBJ1-2, with D unresolved. Between the trimmed V and J ends, which lost 3 bases and 8 bases, there was a span of 7 bases. Germline V gene lookup returns CDR1 SQVTM and CDR2 ANQGSEA. The CDR3 spans 10 residues. The CDR3 DNA follows: TGCAGCGTTGATGAGAACGGCTACACCTTC. Translating gives CSVDENGYTF. The full variable domain, rest sourced from reference TRBV29-1 and TRBJ1-2, is SAVISQKPSRDICQRGTSLTIQCQVDSQVTMMFWYRQQPGQSLTLIATANQGSEATYESGFVIDKFPISRPNLTFSTLTVSNMSPEDSSIYLCSVDENGYTFGSGTRLTVV.

The chain employs TRBV2 and TRBJ1-2; 8 positions agree with TRBD1. V lost 4 bases, J lost 7 bases, and 5 bases stayed unmatched. There are 13 residues in the CDR3. Germline CDR1 and CDR2: SNHLY and FYNNEI. The chain's CDR3 is CASSADRGAGYTF. In nucleotides, the CDR3 is TGTGCCAGCAGTGCCGACAGGGGTGCTGGCTACACCTTC. The full variable domain, rest sourced from reference TRBV2 and TRBJ1-2, is EPEVTQTPSHQVTQMGQEVILRCVPISNHLYFYWYRQILGQKVEFLVSFYNNEISEKSEIFDDQFSVERPDGSNFTLKIRSTKLEDSAMYFCASSADRGAGYTFGSGTRLTVV.

The J gene is TRBJ2-3, the V gene TRBV3-1 (or the pseudogene TRBV3-2), with no clear D. This CDR3 is built from 15 residues. Trimming removed 0 bases at V and 4 bases at J, with 11 bases between. Looked up from germline, CDR1 is LGHDT and CDR2 is YNNKEL (reference sequence). CDR3: CASSQESHSPDTQYF. In DNA form, the CDR3 reads TGTGCCAGCAGCCAAGAGTCTCACAGTCCAGATACGCAGTATTTT.

The chain recombines TRBV2 with TRBJ2-1; the D gene is possibly TRBD2 (6 bases). The CDR3 runs to 15 residues. Looked up from germline, CDR1 is SNHLY and CDR2 is FYNNEI. V shed 2 bases and J shed 7 bases, with 15 bases lying between them. CDR3 in DNA: TGTGCCAGCAGTGAACTTGCCGGGACTCAAAATGAGCAGTTCTTC. Translation gives CASSELAGTQNEQFF.

The rearrangement joins TRBV12-3 or TRBV12-4 to TRBJ2-7, with D perhaps matching TRBD2 (5 bases). With 6 bases removed from V and 0 bases from J, the gap between germline ends came to 9 bases. CDR3 length equals 13 residues. The CDR3 loop reads CASRSGPSYEQYF. CDR3 sequence (DNA): TGTGCCAGCAGAAGCGGTCCCTCCTACGAGCAGTACTTC.

This sequence joins TRBV7-6 and TRBJ2-3; 8 nucleotides align to TRBD2. This CDR3 is built from 15 residues. V lost 4 bases and J lost 6; bases outside the gene matches: 9. The germline CDR1 and CDR2 sequences are SGHVS and FNYEAQ. The CDR3 bases are TGTGCCAGCAGCTCGGGACTAGGGCCGGCGGATACGCAGTATTTT. Its translation is CASSSGLGPADTQYF.

The chain combines TRBV19 with TRBJ1-1; D gene uncertain. Trimming took off 5 bases at V and 0 bases at J, with 13 bases between the two ends. Per germline, CDR1 LNHDA and CDR2 SQIVND (reference sequence). CDR3 size: 15 residues. As DNA, the CDR3 is TGTGCCAGTAGTTTGTATGCGGCTATGAACACTGAAGCTTTCTTT. Its protein product is CASSLYAAMNTEAFF.

V is TRBV2 and J is TRBJ2-6; 8 nucleotides align to TRBD1. CDR3 length: 17 residues. CDR1 is SNHLY and CDR2 is FYNNEI in the germline V gene. V dropped 6 bases and J dropped 0; count of bases not matched to a gene: 7. For the CDR3, the DNA is TGTGCCAGCAGATTAGGGACAGGCTACTCTGGGGCCAACGTCCTGACTTTC. Translating gives CASRLGTGYSGANVLTF.

The CDR3 region has the DNA TGTGCCAGCCTCGGGGGACAGAACTCCTACGAGCAGTACTTC. This codes for CASLGGQNSYEQYF. V is TRBV19 and J is TRBJ2-7; D might be TRBD1 (7 bases). Germline V gives CDR1 LNHDA, CDR2 SQIVND (reference sequence). The CDR3 has 14 residues. V lost 9 bases and J lost 0, with 15 bases in between.

The rearrangement links TRBV7-8 to TRBJ1-2; tentatively, D is TRBD1 (5 bases). Trimming stripped 3 bases from V and 4 bases from J, with 15 bases between. CDR3 size: 15 residues. Germline V gene data show CDR1 as SGHVS and CDR2 as FQNEAQ. DNA for the CDR3: TGTGCCAGCAGCTTTTCTGTCGCAGGGTTCTATGGCTACACCTTC. Translating gives CASSFSVAGFYGYTF.

The V call is TRBV2, the J call TRBJ1-1; the match to TRBD1 covers 7 bases. The CDR3 contains 14 residues. The germline V gene encodes CDR1 SNHLY and CDR2 FYNNEI. V lost 6 bases and J lost 6; bases outside the gene matches: 10. CDR3 nucleotides: TGTGCCAGCAGCCCGACAGGGTTTTACGCTGAAGCTTTCTTT. This encodes CASSPTGFYAEAFF.

This clone was picked up a small number of times. The rearrangement joins TRBV30 to TRBJ1-2; D is undetermined. This CDR3 is built from 13 residues. V was shortened by 2 bases and J by 8 bases, with 15 bases between the two germline ends. Germline V CDR1 and CDR2: GTSNPN, SVGIG (reference sequence). The CDR3 sequence: CAWSLTDDLGYTF. As DNA, the CDR3 is TGTGCCTGGAGTCTCACAGACGACCTGGGCTACACCTTC.

This CDR3 reads CASSLSRQTYEQYF. CDR3 bases: TGTGCCAGCAGCTTATCGCGGCAGACCTACGAGCAGTACTTC. V usage is TRBV7-9 and J usage is TRBJ2-7; D not resolved. There are 14 residues in the CDR3. Germline-derived CDR1 and CDR2 are SEHNR and FQNEAQ (reference sequence). Deletions cut 2 bases from V and 2 bases from J, with 10 bases between.

This chain connects TRBV19 to TRBJ1-2; 7 bases align to TRBD1. Looked up from germline, CDR1 is LNHDA and CDR2 is SQIVND (reference sequence). There are 14 residues in the CDR3. V was clipped by 7 bases and J by 3 bases; unmatched bases: 8. The CDR3 DNA sequence: TGTGCCAGTACCCCCACCAGGGGGGACTATGGCTACACCTTC. Translated, it gives CASTPTRGDYGYTF.

The rearrangement joins TRBV19 to TRBJ1-3; the D is unclear. V was pared by 5 bases and J by 0 bases, with 11 bases between. There are 15 residues in the CDR3. In germline, CDR1 is LNHDA, CDR2 SQIVND (reference sequence). The CDR3 coding sequence is TGTGCCAGTAGTGCGAACAGCATCTCTGGAAACACCATATATTTT. It encodes CASSANSISGNTIYF.